This passage covers 10 T cell receptor beta chains from one sample sequenced in a study of OX40 agonist ivuxolimab in advanced cancers. Produced via immunoSEQ multiplex PCR; TCRdb's table is partial and in-frame only. This table holds roughly 57,000 clones, 87% found once. Source: CD4+ or CD8+ T cells sorted from blood, taken in a trial of the OX40 agonist ivuxolimab. These receptors came from an adult with an advanced solid tumor such as melanoma, head and neck, liver or kidney cancer.

In its sample, this clone was seen a few times. The rearrangement links TRBV21-1 to TRBJ1-6; no check of the table's D call, TRBD1, against the DNA was made. TRBV21-1 constitutes a pseudogene. The CDR3 consists of 14 residues. CDR3 sequence reads: CASSGDRGNSPLHF. CDR3 coding DNA: TGTGCCAGCAGCGGTGACAGGGGCAATTCACCCCTCCACTTT.

The gene calls are TRBV11-2 and TRBJ2-3; D gene uncertain. Germline values: CDR1 SGHAT, CDR2 FQNNGV. V was clipped by 1 base and J by 6 bases, with 2 bases between them. This CDR3 is 11 amino acids long. CDR3 residues: CASSLADTQYF. The CDR3 region has the DNA TGTGCCAGCAGCTTAGCGGATACGCAGTATTTT.

The genes are TRBV5-1 and TRBJ1-1; no clear D. V was clipped by 7 bases and J by 4 bases, with 14 bases between them. Germline-derived CDR1 and CDR2 are SGHRS and YFSETQ. This CDR3 comprises 13 residues. CDR3 protein: CASLFDLLTEAFF. The CDR3 DNA follows: TGCGCCAGCTTATTTGACTTACTCACTGAAGCTTTCTTT.

The V gene is TRBV19, the J gene TRBJ2-1; TRBD2 aligns across 10 bases. This CDR3 region has 14 residues. CDR1 is LNHDA, CDR2 SQIVND, per germline (reference sequence). The V gene end was trimmed by 7 bases and the J gene end by 7 bases; junction bases not matched to a gene: 7. This CDR3 reads CASNQREGWNEQFF. The CDR3 DNA reads TGTGCCAGTAACCAGCGGGAGGGATGGAATGAGCAGTTCTTC.

The V gene is TRBV7-9, the J gene TRBJ1-1; D is ambiguous. The CDR3 extends over 13 amino acids. Germline CDR1 reads SEHNR; CDR2 reads FQNEAQ (reference sequence). The germline V and J ends were trimmed by 1 base and 1 base, with 4 bases remaining between them. The CDR3 sequence is CASSLEPNTEAFF. As DNA, the CDR3 is TGTGCCAGCAGCTTAGAACCGAACACTGAAGCTTTCTTT.

Concerning this clone: The CDR3 end shows no conserved phenylalanine or tryptophan, and so a read error is likely. Because the CDR3's place on the DNA is in doubt, the DNA is left out and the CDR3 is given as listed by TCRdb. CDR3 region: CASSYPGNLD. The V call is TRBV6-8, the J call TRBJ2-7. The length of the CDR3 is 10 amino acids, counting both ends. Germline V CDR1 and CDR2: MNHGY, SAAAGT.

This clone was recorded only once. The chain is built from TRBV7-9 and TRBJ2-1; 8 bases are a match to TRBD2. J was trimmed by 9 bases and V by 2 bases; bases with no gene match: 3. Germline assignment: CDR1 SEHNR and CDR2 FQNEAQ (reference sequence). The CDR3 runs to 13 residues. CDR3 protein: CASSLIAGFEQFF. The CDR3 DNA follows: TGTGCCAGCAGCTTAATAGCGGGATTTGAGCAGTTCTTC.

The genes are TRBV6-1 and TRBJ2-1; 10 bases line up with TRBD1. The CDR3 covers 16 residues. Unmatched junction bases numbered 7, after V lost 4 bases and J lost 4 bases. The V gene's germline CDR1 is MNHNS and CDR2 SASEGT. The DNA of the CDR3 is TGTGCCAGCAGTGGAACCGGGACAGGGGTGTACAATGAGCAGTTCTTC. This encodes CASSGTGTGVYNEQFF.

This clone was observed a single time. The rearrangement uses TRBV7-8 and TRBJ2-1; 7 positions match TRBD2. This CDR3 is 16 amino acids long. Looked up from germline, CDR1 is SGHVS and CDR2 is FQNEAQ. J lost 4 bases, V lost 5 bases, and 11 bases had no gene match. CDR3 nucleotides: TGTGCCAGCAGCCCCTCGGGGGGAGGGGTTTACAATGAGCAGTTCTTC. Its protein is CASSPSGGGVYNEQFF.

J is TRBJ2-5 and V is TRBV30, with D hard to call. The CDR3 covers 13 residues. The V end was cut by 2 bases, the J end by 5 bases, with 12 bases between. CDR1 and CDR2 from the germline V gene are GTSNPN and SVGIG (reference sequence). DNA for the CDR3: TGTGCCTGGAGTCGTGGAACGTTGGAGACCCAGTACTTC. Translation gives CAWSRGTLETQYF. The full variable domain, with the rest looked up from reference TRBV30 and TRBJ2-5, is SQTIHQWPATLVQPVGSPLSLECTVEGTSNPNLYWYRQAAGRGLQLLFYSVGIGQISSEVPQNLSASRPQDRQFILSSKKLLLSDSGFYLCAWSRGTLETQYFGPGTRLLVL.